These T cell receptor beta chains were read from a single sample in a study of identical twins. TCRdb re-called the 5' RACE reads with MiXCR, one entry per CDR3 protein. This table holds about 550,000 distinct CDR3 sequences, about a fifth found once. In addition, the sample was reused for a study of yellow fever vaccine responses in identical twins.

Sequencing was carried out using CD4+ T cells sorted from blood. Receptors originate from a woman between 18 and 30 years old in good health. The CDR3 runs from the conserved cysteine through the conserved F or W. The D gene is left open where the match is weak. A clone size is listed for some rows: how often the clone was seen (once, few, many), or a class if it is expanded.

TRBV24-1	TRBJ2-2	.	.	TGTGCCACCAGTGCTGATAGGGTCACCGGGGAGCTGTTTTTT	CATSADRVTGELFF
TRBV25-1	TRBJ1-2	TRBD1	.	TGTGCCAGCAGAGGCCCGGGACAGAACTATGGCTACACCTTC	CASRGPGQNYGYTF
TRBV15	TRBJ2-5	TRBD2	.	TGTGCCACCAGCAGCCCCTTAGCGGGAGAAGGATGGGAGACCCAGTACTTC	CATSSPLAGEGWETQYF
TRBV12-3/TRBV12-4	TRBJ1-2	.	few	TGTGCCAGCAGCCTGTGGGGGGCAGGCTCTGGCTACACCTTC	CASSLWGAGSGYTF
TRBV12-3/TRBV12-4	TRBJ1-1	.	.	TGTGCCAGCCCTTCGGGGGCCAGGTACACTGAAGCTTTCTTT	CASPSGARYTEAFF
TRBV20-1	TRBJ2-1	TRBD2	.	TGCAGTGCTAGCGGGGGGGCCGAGTATGAGCAGTTCTTC	CSASGGAEYEQFF
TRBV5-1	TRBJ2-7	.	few	TGCGCCAGCAGCTTCGATATGGACTTGAACTCCTACGAGCAGTACTTC	CASSFDMDLNSYEQYF
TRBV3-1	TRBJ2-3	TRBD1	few	TGTGCCAGCAGCCACCAGAGAGTCAGGGGGCCAGATACGCAGTATTTT	CASSHQRVRGPDTQYF
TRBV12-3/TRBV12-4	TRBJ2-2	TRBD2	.	TGTGCCAGCACCTTAGCGGGGTGGGGACTAGCGGCCAACACCGGGGAGCTGTTTTTT	CASTLAGWGLAANTGELFF
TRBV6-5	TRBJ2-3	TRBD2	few	TGTGCCAGCAGTTTTACTAGCGGGAGAGGGCTCACAGATACGCAGTATTTT	CASSFTSGRGLTDTQYF
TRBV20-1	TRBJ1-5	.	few	TGCAGTGCTAGAGATATGGTCCCCCGTGGTGATCAGCCCCAGCATTTT	CSARDMVPRGDQPQHF
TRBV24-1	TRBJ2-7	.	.	TGTGCCACCAGTGATTCGAGGGAGTGGCCCTACGAGCAGTACTTC	CATSDSREWPYEQYF
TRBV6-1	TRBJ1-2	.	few	TGTGCCAGCAGTGAAGGGTGGGGAGGGAGCGATGGCTACACCTTC	CASSEGWGGSDGYTF